What follows are 20 T cell receptor beta chains derived from one specimen sequenced in a study of shared clonotypes between healthy human individuals. Profiled with immunoSEQ multiplex PCR; TCRdb holds only in-frame clones, not every one. Of some 2,100,000 clones listed, approximately 95% are singletons. Material: naive CD4+ T cells sorted from blood. Subset denoted: CD45RA+ positively selected. Every receptor here comes from a man aged 18 to 29 in good health.

V and J are TRBV6-6 and TRBJ1-5, with D unresolved. The V and J ends lost 4 bases and 6 bases respectively, with 13 bases between them. This CDR3 is 14 amino acids long. Germline CDR1 reads MNHNY; CDR2 reads SVGAGI (reference sequence). The CDR3 protein is CASSFIFGGQPQHF. CDR3 nucleotide sequence: TGTGCCAGCAGTTTCATTTTTGGAGGTCAGCCCCAGCATTTT.

The chain joins TRBV11-2 to TRBJ1-1, with D hard to call. Trimming took 5 bases from V and 0 from J, leaving 10 bases between them. The CDR3 totals 14 residues. Germline values: CDR1 SGHAT, CDR2 FQNNGV. CDR3 coding DNA: TGTGCCAGCAGCGTGGCCCAGATGAACACTGAAGCTTTCTTT. Translating it yields CASSVAQMNTEAFF.

The rearrangement uses TRBV5-3 and TRBJ2-3; TRBD2 is a possible D gene (6 bases). TRBV5-3 is an open reading frame, and its role is uncertain. This CDR3 has 17 residues. The V end lost 6 bases, the J end lost 0 bases, and 20 bases lay between the germline ends. The CDR3 DNA reads TGTGCCAGAATCAATCGGGGCCGGGGGATGAGCACAGATACGCAGTATTTT. Protein sequence: CARINRGRGMSTDTQYF.

This chain links TRBV7-6 with TRBJ1-4; D ambiguous. Trimming left V 3 bases short and J 15 bases short, with 17 bases between. Looked up from germline, CDR1 is SGHVS and CDR2 is FNYEAQ. The CDR3 runs 13 residues. The CDR3 is CASSFGPEARLFF. In DNA form, the CDR3 reads TGTGCCAGCAGCTTCGGACCGGAGGCAAGGTTGTTTTTT.

The chain carries TRBV6-5 and TRBJ2-7, with D uncertain. V lost 6 bases and J 3 bases, leaving 18 bases between the germline ends. The germline V gene has CDR1 MNHEY and CDR2 SVGAGI. CDR3 length equals 15 residues. CDR3 in DNA: TGTGCCAGCAGCCGCAAGGCAGGCGAACTCTACGAGCAGTACTTC. Protein: CASSRKAGELYEQYF.

The chain couples TRBV7-3 to TRBJ1-1, with unresolved D. CDR1 is SGHTA and CDR2 is FQGTGA in the germline V gene. Trimming cost V 3 bases and J 0 bases, with 11 bases left between them. The CDR3 covers 15 residues. CDR3 loop: CASSFGGGMNTEAFF. The CDR3 DNA sequence: TGTGCCAGCAGCTTCGGCGGAGGGATGAACACTGAAGCTTTCTTT.

Only one count was recorded for this clone. V gene TRBV5-5 combines with J gene TRBJ1-1, with 8 nucleotides matching TRBD1. V was clipped by 2 bases and J by 4 bases; unmatched bases: 4. The CDR3 has 14 amino acids. Germline loops: CDR1 SGHKS, CDR2 YYEKEE (reference sequence). The CDR3 DNA reads TGTGCCAGCAGCTTCGGACAGGGCGGCACTGAAGCTTTCTTT. Residues: CASSFGQGGTEAFF.

Only a few counts were recorded for this clone. The rearrangement links TRBV5-4 to TRBJ2-5; D ambiguous. CDR3 length: 12 residues. Trimming left V 0 bases short and J 5 bases short, with 5 bases between. The germline CDR1 and CDR2 sequences are SGHNT and YYREEE (reference sequence). CDR3 nucleotide sequence: TGTGCCAGCAGCTTGGGGGCGGAGACCCAGTACTTC. Translating it yields CASSLGAETQYF.

The rearrangement joins TRBV7-8 to TRBJ2-2, with 7 bases that match TRBD1. CDR3 size: 15 residues. Germline V gene sequence: CDR1 SGHVS, CDR2 FQNEAQ. With V trimmed by 5 bases and J by 4 bases, 7 bases remained unmatched. The DNA for the CDR3 is TGTGCCAGCAGCCAACGGGACAGTTCCACCGGGGAGCTGTTTTTT. This translates into CASSQRDSSTGELFF. Using reference TRBV7-8 and TRBJ2-2 for the parts outside the CDR3, the full variable domain is GAGVSQSPRYKVAKRGQDVALRCDPISGHVSLFWYQQALGQGPEFLTYFQNEAQLDKSGLPSDRFFAERPEGSVSTLKIQRTQQEDSAVYLCASSQRDSSTGELFFGEGSRLTVL.

J is TRBJ2-7 and V is TRBV5-8, with 8 bases that match TRBD1. Trimming at V came to 6 bases and at J to 5 bases, leaving 10 bases not matched to a gene. The germline V gene encodes CDR1 SGHTS and CDR2 YDEGEE. The CDR3 is made up of 14 amino acids. CDR3 protein: CASNVRGQFDEQYF. In nucleotides, the CDR3 is TGTGCCAGCAACGTCAGGGGGCAATTCGACGAGCAGTACTTC.

This clone was picked up a small number of times. The chain couples TRBV7-6 to TRBJ1-2; 7 bases match TRBD1. Per the germline V gene, CDR1 is SGHVS and CDR2 is FNYEAQ. There are 17 residues in the CDR3. V was pared by 1 base and J by 2 bases, with 10 bases of the junction left unmatched. The CDR3 protein is CASSLGQGSFSNYGYTF. The CDR3 DNA sequence: TGTGCCAGCAGCTTAGGACAGGGCTCGTTTTCGAACTATGGCTACACCTTC.

This sequence joins TRBV28 and TRBJ1-5; D not certain. Germline V gene sequence: CDR1 MDHEN, CDR2 SYDVKM. The CDR3 loop spans 12 amino acids. Trimming left V 11 bases short and J 7 bases short, with 15 bases between. CDR3 sequence reads: CAAAILRQPQHF. DNA for the CDR3: TGTGCCGCAGCGATTCTAAGGCAGCCCCAGCATTTT.

The chain uses TRBV27 and TRBJ1-5; D call uncertain. Germline V gives CDR1 MNHEY, CDR2 SMNVEV (reference sequence). This CDR3 has 17 residues. V lost 9 bases and J lost 5, with 26 bases in between. The CDR3 reads CARSSRGFGVPYQPQHF. The CDR3 nucleotides read TGTGCCAGATCTTCCCGGGGTTTCGGGGTTCCCTATCAGCCCCAGCATTTT.

V and J are TRBV7-9 and TRBJ1-2; a weak D match, TRBD1 (6 bases). The CDR3 covers 15 residues. Germline-derived CDR1 and CDR2 are SEHNR and FQNEAQ (reference sequence). The V and J ends lost 1 base and 4 bases respectively, with 13 bases between them. The CDR3 nucleotides read TGTGCCAGCAGCTTAGGCGAGACAGGTTTCTATGGCTACACCTTC. This gives the protein CASSLGETGFYGYTF.

The rearrangement uses TRBV6-1 and TRBJ1-6; 8 bases are shared with TRBD1. V dropped 4 bases and J dropped 2; count of bases not matched to a gene: 4. The germline CDR1 and CDR2 sequences are MNHNS and SASEGT. The CDR3 is made up of 16 amino acids. The CDR3 region is CASSVQGGTYNSPLHF. CDR3 sequence (DNA): TGTGCCAGCAGTGTACAGGGGGGGACCTATAATTCACCCCTCCACTTT.

The J gene is TRBJ2-7, the V gene TRBV10-3; possibly TRBD2 for D (6 bases). This CDR3 has 12 amino acids. CDR1 and CDR2 (germline): ENHRY, SYGVKD. Trimming left V 8 bases short and J 2 bases short, with 10 bases between. CDR3 nucleotide sequence: TGTGCCATCGGGACTTCCCCCTACGAGCAGTACTTC. This gives the protein CAIGTSPYEQYF.

The gene calls are TRBV28 and TRBJ1-1; D gene ambiguous. The CDR3 length is 15 residues. V gave up 5 bases and J gave up 5 bases, with 18 bases separating them. Looked up from germline, CDR1 is MDHEN and CDR2 is SYDVKM. This chain's CDR3 is CASSIHRAGRTEAFF. The CDR3 nucleotides are TGTGCCAGCAGTATACACAGAGCGGGAAGAACTGAAGCTTTCTTT.

V and J are TRBV7-2 and TRBJ2-3; D is perhaps TRBD1 or TRBD2 (5 bases each). In germline, CDR1 is SGHTA, CDR2 FQGNSA. The ends were cut back, 5 bases at V and 2 bases at J, with 14 bases in the middle. The CDR3 loop spans 15 amino acids. CDR3 coding DNA: TGTGCCAGCAGCACCGGGACCGCCTTCACAGATACGCAGTATTTT. Encoded protein: CASSTGTAFTDTQYF.

The V and J genes are TRBV5-6 and TRBJ2-3; TRBD2 matches 11 bases. The V segment lost 1 base and the J segment 2 bases; nucleotides outside the gene matches: 3. Germline V gene lookup returns CDR1 SGHDT and CDR2 YYEEEE. CDR3 length equals 16 residues. CDR3 sequence reads: CASSLRLAGLTDTQYF. The CDR3 region has the DNA TGTGCCAGCAGCTTGCGACTAGCGGGACTCACAGATACGCAGTATTTT.

This chain links TRBV28 with TRBJ1-2, with D perhaps matching TRBD1 (5 bases). Trimming pared 5 bases from V and 4 bases from J, leaving 14 bases between. The CDR3 has 14 amino acids. In germline, CDR1 is MDHEN, CDR2 SYDVKM. CDR3 protein: CASSPVGGLYGYTF. The DNA for the CDR3 is TGTGCCAGCAGTCCGGTGGGGGGACTCTATGGCTACACCTTC.